What follows are 3 T cell receptor beta chains derived from one specimen sequenced in a study of breast tumors, draining lymph nodes, adjacent tissues. Axillary draining lymph nodes of breast cancer patients supplied the node samples. TCRdb redid the calling of the multiplex PCR reads with MiXCR, one entry per CDR3 protein. This repertoire shows fewer than 250,000 distinct CDR3 sequences, about 34% found once; its top ten account for just over 1.4%. The sequencing input was axillary lymph node tissue. These receptors all come from a female donor with breast cancer. Some clones in this sample may be carry-over from other donors' samples.

There are many counts of this clonotype. The gene calls are TRBV11-3 and TRBJ2-3, with a weak D call TRBD2 (5 bases). CDR1 and CDR2 from the germline V gene are SGHNT and YENEEA. V was cut by 7 bases and J by 0 bases, with 11 bases left in between. The CDR3 has 14 residues. The CDR3 here is CASKRGMSTDTQYF. CDR3 bases: TGTGCCAGCAAGAGAGGGATGAGCACAGATACGCAGTATTTT.

As concerns this clonotype: A much larger clone differs from this one at a single base, so this may be a read error. The chain recombines TRBV6-5 with TRBJ2-1, with 7 bases aligning to TRBD2. The CDR3 has 15 amino acids. Germline CDR1 and CDR2: MNHEY and SVGAGI. CDR3 sequence: CACSVSGVGYNEQFF. Here the CDR3 DNA reads TGTGCCTGCAGTGTCAGCGGGGTGGGTTACAATGAGCAGTTCTTC.

This clonotype was detected many times. The V call is TRBV5-6, the J call TRBJ2-2, with TRBD2 identical over 8 bases. CDR1 and CDR2 (germline): SGHDT, YYEEEE. The CDR3 loop spans 15 amino acids. The J segment lost 6 bases and the V segment lost 4 bases, leaving 8 bases of the junction unmatched. The CDR3 nucleotides read TGTGCCAGCAGCGAAGCAGCGGGGGTTCCCGGGGAGCTGTTTTTT. Residues: CASSEAAGVPGELFF.